Following are 32 T cell receptor beta chains from one sample sequenced in a study of T cell responses to AZD1222 COVID-19 vaccine. Clones were read by immunoSEQ multiplex PCR, and TCRdb kept only the in-frame ones, dropping some. Of about 120,000 clones listed, about 87% are singletons. This sample comprised peripheral blood, obtained on day 0 of AZD1222 vaccination. The receptor set was obtained from an adult in good health.

This rearrangement joins TRBV5-6 to TRBJ2-3; D perhaps matches TRBD2 (6 bases). The germline V gene has CDR1 SGHDT and CDR2 YYEEEE. The CDR3 loop spans 16 amino acids. Trimming took 0 bases from V and 2 from J, leaving 13 bases between them. CDR3 sequence (DNA): TGTGCCAGCAGCTTGGCCCCGGGACTCTACACAGATACGCAGTATTTT. Translation: CASSLAPGLYTDTQYF.

This chain uses TRBV5-4 with TRBJ1-2, with 10 positions matching TRBD1. This CDR3 spans 15 amino acids. J gave up 7 bases and V 2 bases, and 8 bases lay outside the gene matches. Germline V gene data show CDR1 as SGHNT and CDR2 as YYREEE (reference sequence). CDR3 bases: TGTGCCAGCAGCTTAATGACAGGGGGCGATTTTGGCTACACCTTC. This encodes CASSLMTGGDFGYTF.

This clone came up a few times. The chain is built from TRBV6-5 and TRBJ1-1; 8 positions match TRBD1. The CDR3 is 12 amino acids. Germline loops: CDR1 MNHEY, CDR2 SVGAGI. The J segment lost 5 bases and the V segment lost 6 bases, leaving 2 bases of the junction unmatched. The CDR3 coding sequence is TGTGCCAGCAGAAGGACAGGGACTGAAGCTTTCTTT. Translating it yields CASRRTGTEAFF.

The chain has TRBV5-4 and TRBJ2-7; maybe TRBD1 (5 bases). V was trimmed by 4 bases and J by 0 bases, leaving 11 bases between them. This CDR3 is 14 amino acids long. CDR1 is SGHNT and CDR2 is YYREEE in the germline V gene (reference sequence). The CDR3 sequence: CASSHDSISYEQYF. The CDR3 bases are TGTGCCAGCAGCCACGACAGCATCTCCTACGAGCAGTACTTC.

The chain recombines TRBV14 with TRBJ1-1, with TRBD1 matching 9 bases. In germline, CDR1 is SGHDN, CDR2 FVKESK. V was clipped by 4 bases and J by 2 bases; unmatched bases: 5. This CDR3 region has 15 residues. Here the CDR3 reads CASSRNRGRNTEAFF. The CDR3 DNA follows: TGTGCCAGCAGCCGGAACAGGGGGCGAAACACTGAAGCTTTCTTT. The whole variable domain, remainder taken from reference TRBV14 and TRBJ1-1, is EAGVTQFPSHSVIEKGQTVTLRCDPISGHDNLYWYRRVMGKEIKFLLHFVKESKQDESGMPNNRFLAERTGGTYSTLKVQPAELEDSGVYFCASSRNRGRNTEAFFGQGTRLTVV.

This sequence joins TRBV11-2 and TRBJ2-1; D gene ambiguous. The length of the CDR3 is 14 residues. V dropped 6 bases and J dropped 2 bases, with 11 bases sitting between them. Germline loops: CDR1 SGHAT, CDR2 FQNNGV. In DNA, the CDR3 is TGTGCCAGCAGTAAGGGTCTTACCTACAATGAGCAGTTCTTC. Residues: CASSKGLTYNEQFF.

Note on this clone: The same CDR3 is also encoded by other DNA sequences in this sample. This chain links TRBV20-1 with TRBJ1-1; D uncertain. Trimming stripped 1 base from V and 4 bases from J, with 4 bases between. The germline V gene has CDR1 DFQATT and CDR2 SNEGSKA (reference sequence). The CDR3 has 11 amino acids. The CDR3 sequence: CSARVGTEAFF. The CDR3 DNA sequence: TGCAGTGCTAGAGTGGGCACTGAAGCTTTCTTT.

The table lists this clone with a count of one. CDR3 loop: CASSPSLPDRGLARRDYEQYF. The CDR3 coding sequence is TGCGCCAGCAGCCCCTCGCTACCCGACAGGGGACTAGCCAGGAGGGACTACGAGCAGTACTTC. The chain recombines TRBV4-1 with TRBJ2-7; D is possibly TRBD2 (9 bases). The germline gives CDR1 MGHRA, CDR2 YSYEKL. CDR3 length equals 21 residues. The V end lost 4 bases, the J end lost 3 bases, and 34 bases lay between the germline ends.

This chain joins TRBV2 and TRBJ2-5, with a tentative D call TRBD1 (6 bases). Trimming shortened V by 4 bases and J by 4 bases, and 13 bases separated the two germline ends. CDR3 length: 14 residues. Germline loops: CDR1 SNHLY, CDR2 FYNNEI. This CDR3 reads CASSVRQAVETQYF. The CDR3 DNA is TGTGCCAGCAGTGTGCGACAGGCGGTAGAGACCCAGTACTTC.

In its sample, this clone was seen once. Within the sample, other DNA sequences also encode this same CDR3. This chain uses TRBV30 with TRBJ1-5, with TRBD1 as a possible D gene (5 bases). The length of the CDR3 is 13 residues. V was pared by 3 bases and J by 0 bases, with 6 bases between. The V gene's germline CDR1 is GTSNPN and CDR2 SVGIG (reference sequence). CDR3 DNA sequence: TGTGCCTGGAGCAGGGATAGCAATCAGCCCCAGCATTTT. Translation: CAWSRDSNQPQHF.

This chain joins TRBV15 and TRBJ2-7, with TRBD1 matching over 10 bases. This CDR3 spans 14 amino acids. Unmatched junction bases numbered 2, after V lost 4 bases and J lost 2 bases. Germline V gene data show CDR1 as LNHNV and CDR2 as YYDKDF (reference sequence). This CDR3 is CATSTGQGAYEQYF. CDR3 bases: TGTGCCACCAGCACAGGACAGGGGGCCTACGAGCAGTACTTC.

V is TRBV29-1 and J is TRBJ1-1, with TRBD1 as a possible D gene (5 bases). The CDR3 is 14 residues long. Trimming removed 3 bases from V and 4 bases from J, with 15 bases in between. Germline CDR1 SQVTM, CDR2 ANQGSEA. This CDR3 is CSVEAGPRGTEAFF. CDR3 nucleotides: TGCAGCGTTGAGGCGGGCCCGAGGGGCACTGAAGCTTTCTTT.

The chain carries TRBV24-1 and TRBJ2-3; 10 bases align to TRBD1. V dropped 2 bases and J dropped 6; count of bases not matched to a gene: 7. Germline assignment: CDR1 KGHDR and CDR2 SFDVKD. This CDR3 region has 16 residues. CDR3 DNA: TGTGCCACCAGTGATTCCGGGACAGGGGATTCCGATACGCAGTATTTT. It is translated as CATSDSGTGDSDTQYF.

This clone was recorded only once. V and J are TRBV7-2 and TRBJ2-1; D not resolved. The CDR3 runs 13 residues. V was cut by 10 bases and J by 0 bases, with 10 bases left in between. In germline, CDR1 is SGHTA, CDR2 FQGNSA. CDR3 sequence (DNA): TGTGCCACTAGGGCGAACTCCTACAATGAGCAGTTCTTC. Amino acids: CATRANSYNEQFF.

The chain uses TRBV18 and TRBJ1-1; 7 nucleotides agree with TRBD1. Germline V lookup: CDR1 KGHSH, CDR2 LQKENI. V dropped 3 bases and J dropped 2; count of bases not matched to a gene: 12. This CDR3 spans 17 amino acids. CDR3 nucleotides: TGTGCCAGCTCACCCCTACCCCCTAGGGGGCTAAACACTGAAGCTTTCTTT. Its protein is CASSPLPPRGLNTEAFF.

The table lists this clone with a few counts. The rearrangement links TRBV28 to TRBJ1-2; 9 nucleotides match TRBD1. Per the germline V gene, CDR1 is MDHEN and CDR2 is SYDVKM. CDR3 size: 14 residues. V dropped 4 bases and J dropped 3; count of bases not matched to a gene: 3. The CDR3 DNA follows: TGTGCCAGCAGTTCCGGACAGGGGTACTATGGCTACACCTTC. Translation: CASSSGQGYYGYTF.

The chain carries TRBV7-8 and TRBJ1-1; tentative D call: TRBD1 (5 bases). Trimming stripped 2 bases from V and 4 bases from J, with 11 bases between. CDR3 length: 14 amino acids. Germline assignment: CDR1 SGHVS and CDR2 FQNEAQ. In DNA form, the CDR3 reads TGTGCCAGCAGCTTAATGGGGGTTGGCACTGAAGCTTTCTTT. It codes for CASSLMGVGTEAFF.

The chain recombines TRBV12-3 or TRBV12-4 with TRBJ1-2; no clear D gene. The germline V and J ends were trimmed by 1 base and 7 bases, with 10 bases remaining between them. There are 13 residues in the CDR3. In DNA form, the CDR3 reads TGTGCCAGCAGTTTAGGGCTCCTTGTTGGCTACACCTTC. Translation gives CASSLGLLVGYTF.

The rearrangement uses TRBV20-1 and TRBJ2-1; D perhaps matches TRBD2 (5 bases). Trimming cost V 3 bases and J 15 bases, with 21 bases left between them. Germline loops: CDR1 DFQATT, CDR2 SNEGSKA (reference sequence). CDR3 size: 13 residues. CDR3 amino acids: CSASKEAGSEGFF. The CDR3 DNA follows: TGCAGTGCTAGTAAAGAGGCGGGTAGTGAAGGGTTCTTC.

The rearrangement uses TRBV7-9 and TRBJ1-6; possible D gene TRBD1, 6 bases. CDR3 length: 15 amino acids. CDR1 and CDR2 (germline): SEHNR, FQNEAQ (reference sequence). V lost 1 base to trimming and J lost 6 bases, with 10 bases between them. The CDR3 reads CASSLGDRLNSPLHF. In nucleotides, the CDR3 is TGTGCCAGCAGCTTAGGAGACAGGCTTAATTCACCCCTCCACTTT.

The chain has TRBV30 and TRBJ1-2; weak D call: TRBD1 (5 bases). Between the trimmed V and J ends, which lost 4 bases and 7 bases, there was a span of 16 bases. Germline CDR1 GTSNPN, CDR2 SVGIG (reference sequence). The CDR3 consists of 13 residues. The CDR3 sequence: CAWNGAGRTGYTF. CDR3 coding DNA: TGTGCCTGGAACGGGGCAGGGAGGACTGGCTACACCTTC. The full variable domain, in which reference TRBV30 and TRBJ1-2 provide the parts outside the CDR3, is SQTIHQWPATLVQPVGSPLSLECTVEGTSNPNLYWYRQAAGRGLQLLFYSVGIGQISSEVPQNLSASRPQDRQFILSSKKLLLSDSGFYLCAWNGAGRTGYTFGSGTRLTVV.

In its sample, this clone was seen once. The chain combines TRBV2 with TRBJ2-3, with 8 positions matching TRBD2. Trimming removed 5 bases from V and 1 base from J; junction bases left unmatched: 5. The germline V gene has CDR1 SNHLY and CDR2 FYNNEI. The CDR3 contains 15 residues. CDR3 nucleotides: TGTGCCAGCAGTACACCAGCGGGGGGCACAGATACGCAGTATTTT. It translates to CASSTPAGGTDTQYF.

The rearrangement joins TRBV7-6 to TRBJ1-1; the D is unclear. The CDR3 loop spans 13 amino acids. V dropped 1 base and J dropped 4 bases, with 7 bases sitting between them. Germline CDR1 SGHVS, CDR2 FNYEAQ. CDR3 DNA sequence: TGTGCCAGCAGCTTAGGGGGTGGCACTGAAGCTTTCTTT. This gives the protein CASSLGGGTEAFF.

There are a few counts of this clone. The chain uses TRBV7-2 and TRBJ2-1, with D perhaps TRBD1 or TRBD2 (6 bases each). CDR1 and CDR2 (germline): SGHTA, FQGNSA. This CDR3 spans 14 amino acids. V lost 5 bases to trimming and J lost 6 bases, with 14 bases between them. DNA for the CDR3: TGTGCCAGCAGCGGAGGGGGAGCCTCCAATGAGCAGTTCTTC. Translated: CASSGGGASNEQFF.

J is TRBJ2-2 and V is TRBV7-2; TRBD2 matches at 9 bases. Looked up from germline, CDR1 is SGHTA and CDR2 is FQGNSA. V lost 1 base to trimming and J lost 1 base; unmatched junction nucleotides: 7. This CDR3 region has 18 residues. The chain's CDR3 is CASSLVGSGSRNTGELFF. The CDR3 coding sequence is TGTGCCAGCAGCTTAGTTGGTAGCGGGAGTCGGAACACCGGGGAGCTGTTTTTT. Filled out from reference TRBV7-2 and TRBJ2-2, the complete variable domain reads GAGVSQSPSNKVTEKGKDVELRCDPISGHTALYWYRQSLGQGLEFLIYFQGNSAPDKSGLPSDRFSAERTGGSVSTLTIQRTQQEDSAVYLCASSLVGSGSRNTGELFFGEGSRLTVL.

J is TRBJ1-5 and V is TRBV10-2; D is undetermined. This CDR3 comprises 15 residues. Germline CDR1 WSHSY, CDR2 SAAADI. V gave up 7 bases and J gave up 0 bases, with 13 bases separating them. CDR3 sequence (DNA): TGCGCCAGCAAACCGGCACTATATAGCAATCAGCCCCAGCATTTT. It yields the protein CASKPALYSNQPQHF.

The chain links TRBV5-4 to TRBJ2-6, with a possible D match to TRBD2 (6 bases). The CDR3 covers 18 residues. Looked up from germline, CDR1 is SGHNT and CDR2 is YYREEE (reference sequence). The V end was cut by 3 bases, the J end by 3 bases, with 19 bases between. In DNA form, the CDR3 reads TGTGCCAGCAGCTCCCGGGAGAAGGGGTGGTATGGGGCCAACGTCCTGACTTTC. Its protein product is CASSSREKGWYGANVLTF.

The chain couples TRBV30 to TRBJ2-5, with a weak D call TRBD2 (7 bases). The CDR3 has 15 amino acids. Per the germline V gene, CDR1 is GTSNPN and CDR2 is SVGIG (reference sequence). V shed 4 bases and J shed 4 bases, with 19 bases lying between them. The chain's CDR3 is CAWTRGAGETETQYF. The DNA for the CDR3 is TGTGCCTGGACCCGGGGGGCGGGGGAGACAGAGACCCAGTACTTC.

The V gene is TRBV19, the J gene TRBJ1-5; no firm D call. Deletions cut 4 bases from V and 7 bases from J, with 11 bases between. The CDR3 runs 13 residues. The germline gives CDR1 LNHDA, CDR2 SQIVND (reference sequence). As DNA, the CDR3 is TGTGCCAGTAGTAGCGGGCCTCGGCAGCCCCAGCATTTT. It specifies CASSSGPRQPQHF.

This clone was recorded only once. The V and J genes are TRBV5-1 and TRBJ2-7; D may match TRBD1 or TRBD2 (5 bases each). The germline gives CDR1 SGHRS, CDR2 YFSETQ. Between the trimmed V and J ends, which lost 4 bases and 3 bases, there was a span of 11 bases. The CDR3 covers 13 residues. CDR3 in amino acids: CASSRDRVYEQYF. The CDR3 bases are TGCGCCAGCAGCCGGGACCGTGTCTACGAGCAGTACTTC.

This rearrangement joins TRBV3-1 (or the pseudogene TRBV3-2) to TRBJ1-2; a possible D gene is TRBD1 (6 bases). CDR3 size: 14 residues. Germline V gene data show CDR1 as LGHDT and CDR2 as YNNKEL (reference sequence). V was pared by 0 bases and J by 4 bases, with 9 bases between. In DNA, the CDR3 is TGTGCCAGCAGCCAAGATACAGGGTCCTATGGCTACACCTTC. This encodes CASSQDTGSYGYTF.

Only one count was recorded for this clone. The chain couples TRBV27 to TRBJ2-5; D gene unclear. The germline V gene has CDR1 MNHEY and CDR2 SMNVEV (reference sequence). The CDR3 runs to 15 residues. Trimming took off 1 base at V and 0 bases at J, with 9 bases between the two ends. Written as DNA, the CDR3 is TGTGCCAGCAGTTTATTCTGGCAGGACCAAGAGACCCAGTACTTC. As protein: CASSLFWQDQETQYF.